This T cell receptor (beta chain) is from a study of human T cells and chemical hapten exposure. This sample's time point: patch test 1, 2 weeks after DPC sensitization. The treatment denotes: therapeutic diphenylcyclopropenone sensitization with weekly scalp DPC. The library attached unique molecular identifiers to individual cDNA molecules. TCRdb re-called the RACE reads through MiXCR, storing one row per CDR3 protein. Of about 340,000 distinct CDR3 sequences detected, approximately 6.3% appear once; the ten largest clones hold 7.5% to 8.5%. CDR1 is ENHRY and CDR2 is SYGVKD in the germline V gene. V was pared by 3 bases and J by 0 bases, with 3 bases of the junction left unmatched. This CDR3 spans 16 amino acids.

The V gene is TRBV10-3, the J gene TRBJ2-3, with TRBD1 identical over 10 bases. The TCR was taken from a young woman with alopecia areata. Some clones in this sample may be carry-over from other donors' samples. This sample comprised whole blood, obtained in connection with sensitization to the hapten diphenylcyclopropenone (DPC). The CDR3 region has the DNA TGTGCCATCAGTGACGGGACAGGGGCAAGCACAGATACGCAGTATTTT. Its translation: CAISDGTGASTDTQYF.